This T cell receptor beta chain is drawn from a study of shared clonotypes between healthy human individuals. Clones were sequenced by immunoSEQ multiplex PCR, and TCRdb holds only the in-frame ones, with some missing. The sample has more than 2 million clones, approximately 95% seen once. This CDR3 comprises 14 residues. Trimming at V came to 8 bases and at J to 1 base, leaving 5 bases not matched to a gene. Germline V gene data show CDR1 as SGHTA and CDR2 as FQGNSA. V is TRBV7-2 and J is TRBJ2-1, with 7 bases fitting TRBD1. The source of this sequence is a young man in good health. The sequenced sample consisted of naive CD4+ T cells sorted from blood. Subset reported: CD45RA+ positively selected. In DNA, the CDR3 is TGTGCCAGCCGGGACAGCTATTCCTACAATGAGCAGTTCTTC. This gives the protein CASRDSYSYNEQFF. Combining the CDR3 with reference TRBV7-2 and TRBJ2-1 gives the whole variable domain GAGVSQSPSNKVTEKGKDVELRCDPISGHTALYWYRQSLGQGLEFLIYFQGNSAPDKSGLPSDRFSAERTGGSVSTLTIQRTQQEDSAVYLCASRDSYSYNEQFFGPGTRLTVL.